Included here is one TCR beta chain sequence, with context. Its specificity is unknown. The data were produced by immunoSEQ multiplex PCR, yet TCRdb's version contains in-frame clones alone and is incomplete. The table shows roughly 35,000 clones, with roughly 90% occurring only once. J gave up 5 bases and V 0 bases, and 10 bases lay outside the gene matches. Germline CDR1 reads SGHDT; CDR2 reads YYEEEE. This CDR3 is built from 17 residues. This record comes from a study of T cells in localized non-small cell lung cancer. Study-wide results and caveats: When the top 100 tumor clones were examined, a median roughly 62 of them also appeared in the adjacent lung, which was paired and uninvolved. Sequencing was restricted to one tumor region; therefore, heterogeneity remains possible.

The clonotype originates from a female donor aged 60 or older with stage I lung adenocarcinoma. J is TRBJ2-2 and V is TRBV5-6; TRBD1 matches at 7 bases. The sample in question was peripheral blood, obtained before any cancer treatment. The CDR3: CASSLEGAGSLTGELFF. The CDR3 bases are TGTGCCAGCAGCTTGGAGGGGGCAGGCTCACTGACCGGGGAGCTGTTTTTT.